This T cell receptor beta chain stems from a study of T cell repertoires in aging, cancer and after chemotherapy. Study as a whole: Six age groups, ranging from 30 or younger to 70 or older, included the donors.

With respect to this clonotype: As yet, its antigen is unknown. One end of the junction does not line up with germline, which may come from a read error.

Germline lookup yields CDR1 MRHNA and CDR2 SNTAGT. The length of the CDR3 is 14 residues. TRB rearrangements spanning V, D and J were amplified using mixed TRB-A/B primers. MiXCR, run by TCRdb on the multiplex PCR reads, gives a single entry per CDR3 protein. The data contain approximately 2,100 distinct CDR3 sequences, about 29% of them singletons. Amplification of TCR beta used genomic DNA extracted from peripheral blood. Overall study findings and caveats: In cancer patients, declining TCR diversity with age involved lost richness and lost evenness.

The V call is TRBV6-4, the J call TRBJ2-2, with D hard to call. Sequencing was performed on blood. This clonotype was sampled from a human donor with a solid tumor. This chain's CDR3 is CTSSERALGGELFF. For the CDR3, the DNA is TGTACCAGCAGTGAAAGGGCCCTGGGCGGGGAGCTGTTTTTT.